This T cell receptor (beta chain) was observed in a study of T cell repertoires in cytomegalovirus infection. Study-wide findings and caveats: In two of eight donors, the top clonotype was HLA-C-restricted CMV-specific. The study identified carriers of CMV plus the relevant HLA from cumulative public TCR beta family frequency.

CDR3 length: 16 amino acids. Germline values: CDR1 SGHTA, CDR2 FQGNSA. The V end was cut by 5 bases, the J end by 6 bases, with 21 bases between. This clonotype was detected ten times or more. Its antigen is still unknown. TCRdb used MiXCR to reprocess the reads, holding one entry per CDR3 protein. The table has around 450,000 distinct CDR3 sequences, roughly 31% seen once; the top ten hold about an eighth. This chain links TRBV7-2 with TRBJ2-3; D possibly uses TRBD1 or TRBD2 (5 bases each). This receptor was identified in a human donor in good health (CMV status not recorded). Some clones in this sample may be carry-over from other donors' samples. Specimen: PBMCs. CDR3 sequence (DNA): TGTGCCAGCAGCCCAACTCCGGGACGGAGAAGGGATACGCAGTATTTT. Its protein is CASSPTPGRRRDTQYF.